Following are 12 T cell receptor beta chains from one sample sequenced in a study of blood T cell repertoires in COVID-19. The table came from immunoSEQ multiplex PCR; TCRdb's copy has only in-frame clones and leaves some out. The sample has tens of thousands of clones; roughly 68% are singletons. The sequenced sample was peripheral blood. The receptors were gathered from a man aged 80 or over with acute or convalescent COVID-19.

This chain uses TRBV18 with TRBJ2-7; possible D gene TRBD2, 5 bases. Germline CDR1 reads KGHSH; CDR2 reads LQKENI. Between the trimmed V and J ends, which lost 4 bases and 3 bases, there was a span of 13 bases. This CDR3 has 14 amino acids. The CDR3 sequence: CASSQVASNYEQYF. The CDR3 bases are TGTGCCAGCTCACAGGTAGCGTCCAACTACGAGCAGTACTTC.

With regard to this clone: One end of the junction fails to match germline, which may point to a read error. The chain joins TRBV5-8 to TRBJ2-2; a weak D match, TRBD2 (6 bases). CDR1 is SGHTS, CDR2 YDEGEE, per germline. The CDR3 has 12 residues. The CDR3 spells CASSTSGRGAVF. The CDR3, as DNA: TGTGCCAGCAGCACCAGTGGGCGGGGAGCTGTTTTT.

The gene calls are TRBV15 and TRBJ2-7, with 13 bases identical to TRBD2. The CDR3 has 15 amino acids. Germline assignment: CDR1 LNHNV and CDR2 YYDKDF (reference sequence). V gave up 3 bases and J gave up 2 bases; unmatched junction bases: 1. The CDR3 DNA sequence: TGTGCCACCAGCAGCGGACTAGCGGGAGCCTACGAGCAGTACTTC. This sequence encodes CATSSGLAGAYEQYF.

This clone was recorded a few times. The chain couples TRBV2 to TRBJ2-6, with no clear D. The CDR3 has 18 residues. Trimming left V 0 bases short and J 0 bases short, with 12 bases between. The V gene's germline CDR1 is SNHLY and CDR2 FYNNEI. CDR3 sequence (DNA): TGTGCCAGCAGTGAAGCGGGCAGGTTTTACTCTGGGGCCAACGTCCTGACTTTC. This sequence encodes CASSEAGRFYSGANVLTF.

This sequence joins TRBV9 and TRBJ2-1; 14 bases map to TRBD2. J lost 9 bases, V lost 1 base, and 3 bases had no gene match. The germline CDR1 and CDR2 sequences are SGDLS and YYNGEE. The CDR3 covers 15 residues. CDR3 DNA sequence: TGTGCCAGCAGCGTAATGACTAGCGGGAGGGGTGAGCAGTTCTTC. Translating it yields CASSVMTSGRGEQFF.

The rearrangement joins TRBV5-5 to TRBJ2-2; 12 nucleotides line up with TRBD2. Germline CDR1 reads SGHKS; CDR2 reads YYEKEE (reference sequence). V was clipped by 4 bases and J by 6 bases; unmatched bases: 7. The CDR3 length is 16 residues. CDR3 amino acids: CASSPPSSGRAGELFF. The CDR3 region has the DNA TGTGCCAGCAGCCCCCCCTCTAGCGGGAGGGCCGGGGAGCTGTTTTTT.

The chain carries TRBV7-2 and TRBJ1-1; D not resolved. CDR3 length: 12 residues. Trimming removed 5 bases from V and 5 bases from J, with 9 bases in between. Germline values: CDR1 SGHTA, CDR2 FQGNSA. The CDR3 DNA reads as TGTGCCAGCAGCAATTATTTGACTGAAGCTTTCTTT. Encoded protein: CASSNYLTEAFF.

This chain joins TRBV30 and TRBJ1-6; D is possibly TRBD1 (6 bases). V dropped 6 bases and J dropped 5 bases, with 17 bases sitting between them. The germline V gene encodes CDR1 GTSNPN and CDR2 SVGIG (reference sequence). The CDR3 is 15 residues long. This CDR3 reads CACKDRRRDNSPLHF. CDR3 in DNA: TGTGCCTGTAAGGACAGAAGACGGGATAATTCACCCCTCCACTTT.

This clone has only one observation. In DNA form, the CDR3 reads TGTGCCATCCCGAGGACTAGCGGGACCCTAAACACCGGGGAGCTGTTTTTT. Protein product: CAIPRTSGTLNTGELFF. The V call is TRBV10-3, the J call TRBJ2-2, with TRBD2 matching over 12 bases. The germline CDR1 and CDR2 sequences are ENHRY and SYGVKD. The CDR3 consists of 17 residues. Germline trimming cut 8 bases from V and 2 bases from J; bases unmatched to any gene: 9.

The genes are TRBV19 and TRBJ1-1; 7 positions agree with TRBD1. Germline values: CDR1 LNHDA, CDR2 SQIVND (reference sequence). V lost 4 bases, J lost 7 bases, and 6 bases stayed unmatched. The CDR3 is made up of 13 amino acids. In nucleotides, the CDR3 is TGTGCCAGTAGTACGACAGGGAGTGGTGAAGCTTTCTTT. Its translation: CASSTTGSGEAFF.

V is TRBV27 and J is TRBJ2-1, with TRBD2 matching over 14 bases. The CDR3 has 17 residues. The trim removed 0 bases at V and 7 bases at J, leaving 5 bases unmatched. CDR1 MNHEY and CDR2 SMNVEV come from the germline V gene (reference sequence). CDR3 sequence reads: CASSLSRLAGGRNEQFF. The CDR3 region has the DNA TGTGCCAGCAGTTTATCAAGACTAGCGGGAGGGAGGAATGAGCAGTTCTTC.

V is TRBV19 and J is TRBJ2-1; 8 nucleotides agree with TRBD2. The J segment lost 4 bases and the V segment lost 6 bases, leaving 5 bases of the junction unmatched. From germline, CDR1 is LNHDA and CDR2 SQIVND (reference sequence). CDR3 size: 14 residues. The CDR3 here is CASSPSGGYNEQFF. CDR3 bases: TGTGCCAGTAGCCCCTCGGGAGGGTACAATGAGCAGTTCTTC.